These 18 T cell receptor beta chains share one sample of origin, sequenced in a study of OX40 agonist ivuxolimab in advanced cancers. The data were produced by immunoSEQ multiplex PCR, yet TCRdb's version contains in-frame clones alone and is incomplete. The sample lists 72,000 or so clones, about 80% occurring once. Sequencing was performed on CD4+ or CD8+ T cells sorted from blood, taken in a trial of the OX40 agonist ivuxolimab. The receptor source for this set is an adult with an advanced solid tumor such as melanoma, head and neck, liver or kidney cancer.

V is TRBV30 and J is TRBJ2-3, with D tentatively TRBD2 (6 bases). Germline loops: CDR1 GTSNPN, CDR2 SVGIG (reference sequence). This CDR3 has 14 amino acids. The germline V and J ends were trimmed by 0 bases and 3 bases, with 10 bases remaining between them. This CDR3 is CAWSVGTLTDTQYF. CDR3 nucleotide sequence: TGTGCCTGGAGTGTGGGGACTTTGACAGATACGCAGTATTTT.

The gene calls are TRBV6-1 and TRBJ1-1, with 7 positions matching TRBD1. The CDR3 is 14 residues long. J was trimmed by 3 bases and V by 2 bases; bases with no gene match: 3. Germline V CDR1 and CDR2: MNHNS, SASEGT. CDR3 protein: CASSEQQGYTEAFF. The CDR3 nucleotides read TGTGCCAGCAGTGAACAACAGGGGTACACTGAAGCTTTCTTT.

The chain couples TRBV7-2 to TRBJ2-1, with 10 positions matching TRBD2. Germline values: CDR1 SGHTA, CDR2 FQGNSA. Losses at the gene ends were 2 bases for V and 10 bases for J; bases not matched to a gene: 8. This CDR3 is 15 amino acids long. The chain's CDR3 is CASSLSGGAIGEQFF. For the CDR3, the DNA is TGTGCCAGCAGCTTAAGCGGGGGGGCAATCGGGGAGCAGTTCTTC. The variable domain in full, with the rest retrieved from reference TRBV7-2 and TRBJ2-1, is GAGVSQSPSNKVTEKGKDVELRCDPISGHTALYWYRQSLGQGLEFLIYFQGNSAPDKSGLPSDRFSAERTGGSVSTLTIQRTQQEDSAVYLCASSLSGGAIGEQFFGPGTRLTVL.

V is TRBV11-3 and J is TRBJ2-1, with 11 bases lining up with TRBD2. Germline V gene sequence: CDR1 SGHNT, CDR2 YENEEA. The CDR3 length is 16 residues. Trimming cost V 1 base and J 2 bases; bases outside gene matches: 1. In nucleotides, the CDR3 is TGTGCCAGCAGCTTAGTGACTAGCGGGGCCTACAATGAGCAGTTCTTC. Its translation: CASSLVTSGAYNEQFF.

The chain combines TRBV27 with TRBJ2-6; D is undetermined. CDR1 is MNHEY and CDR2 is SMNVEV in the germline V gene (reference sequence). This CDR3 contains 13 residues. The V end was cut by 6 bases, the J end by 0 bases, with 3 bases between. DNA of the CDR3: TGTGCCAGCAGGGGCTCTGGGGCCAACGTCCTGACTTTC. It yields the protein CASRGSGANVLTF.

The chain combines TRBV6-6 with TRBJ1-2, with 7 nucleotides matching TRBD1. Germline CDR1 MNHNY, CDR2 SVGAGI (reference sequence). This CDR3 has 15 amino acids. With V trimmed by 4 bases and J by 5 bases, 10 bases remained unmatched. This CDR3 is CASSSTGQAFYGYTF. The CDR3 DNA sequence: TGTGCCAGCAGTTCCACAGGACAGGCATTTTATGGCTACACCTTC.

The CDR3 spells CASSFDRNSPLHF. In nucleotides, the CDR3 is TGTGCCAGCAGCTTCGATCGGAATTCACCCCTCCACTTT. The V call is TRBV7-9, the J call TRBJ1-6; D gene unclear. The CDR3 contains 13 residues. V was clipped by 3 bases and J by 7 bases, with 7 bases between them. CDR1 is SEHNR, CDR2 FQNEAQ, per germline (reference sequence).

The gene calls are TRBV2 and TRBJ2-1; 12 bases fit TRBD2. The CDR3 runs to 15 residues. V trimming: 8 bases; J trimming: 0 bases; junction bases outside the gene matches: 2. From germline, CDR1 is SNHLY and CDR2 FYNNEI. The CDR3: CASLGLAGSYNEQFF. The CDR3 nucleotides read TGTGCCAGCTTGGGACTAGCGGGCTCCTACAATGAGCAGTTCTTC.

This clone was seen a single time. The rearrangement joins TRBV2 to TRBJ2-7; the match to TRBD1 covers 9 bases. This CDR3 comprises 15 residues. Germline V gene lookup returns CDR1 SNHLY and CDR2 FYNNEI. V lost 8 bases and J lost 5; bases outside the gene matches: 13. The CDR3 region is CASRRPPGQGDEQYF. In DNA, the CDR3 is TGTGCCAGCCGAAGGCCTCCGGGACAGGGTGACGAGCAGTACTTC.

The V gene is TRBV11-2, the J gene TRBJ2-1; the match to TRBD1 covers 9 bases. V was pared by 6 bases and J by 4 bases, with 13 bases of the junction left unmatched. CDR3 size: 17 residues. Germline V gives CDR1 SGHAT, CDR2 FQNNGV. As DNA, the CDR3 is TGTGCCAGCAGTTTTTTGGCCGGGACAGGGATATACAATGAGCAGTTCTTC. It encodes CASSFLAGTGIYNEQFF.

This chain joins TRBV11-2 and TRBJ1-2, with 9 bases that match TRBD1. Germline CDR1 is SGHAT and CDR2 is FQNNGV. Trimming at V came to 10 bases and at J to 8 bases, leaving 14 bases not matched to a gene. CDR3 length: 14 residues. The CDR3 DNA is TGTGCCACCCTCGCCTCCGGGACAGGGCCCGGCTACACCTTC. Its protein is CATLASGTGPGYTF.

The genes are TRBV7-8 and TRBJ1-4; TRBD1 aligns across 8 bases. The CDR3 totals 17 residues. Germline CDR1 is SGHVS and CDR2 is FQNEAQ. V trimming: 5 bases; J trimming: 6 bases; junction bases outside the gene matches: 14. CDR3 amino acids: CASSRFFLPGGYEKLFF. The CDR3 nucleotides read TGTGCCAGCAGCCGCTTCTTCCTACCAGGGGGCTATGAAAAACTGTTTTTT. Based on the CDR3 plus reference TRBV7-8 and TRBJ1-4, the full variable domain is GAGVSQSPRYKVAKRGQDVALRCDPISGHVSLFWYQQALGQGPEFLTYFQNEAQLDKSGLPSDRFFAERPEGSVSTLKIQRTQQEDSAVYLCASSRFFLPGGYEKLFFGSGTQLSVL.

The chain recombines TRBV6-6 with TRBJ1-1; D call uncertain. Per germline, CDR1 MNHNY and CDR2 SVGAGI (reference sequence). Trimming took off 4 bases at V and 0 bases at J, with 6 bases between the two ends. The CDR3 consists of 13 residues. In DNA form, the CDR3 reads TGTGCCAGCAGTTTAGCGGTGAACACTGAAGCTTTCTTT. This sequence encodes CASSLAVNTEAFF.

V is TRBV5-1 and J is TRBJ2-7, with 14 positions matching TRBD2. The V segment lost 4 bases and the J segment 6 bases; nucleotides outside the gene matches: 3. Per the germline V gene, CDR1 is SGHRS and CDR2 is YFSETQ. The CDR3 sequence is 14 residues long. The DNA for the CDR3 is TGCGCCAGCAGCCCCGGGACTAGCGGGGGCGAGCAGTACTTC. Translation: CASSPGTSGGEQYF.

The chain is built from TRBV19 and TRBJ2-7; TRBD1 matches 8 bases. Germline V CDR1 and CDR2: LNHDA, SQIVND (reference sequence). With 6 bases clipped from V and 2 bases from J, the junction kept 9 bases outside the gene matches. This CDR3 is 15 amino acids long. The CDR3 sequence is CASSIDRGRPYEQYF. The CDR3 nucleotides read TGTGCCAGTAGCATCGACAGGGGAAGGCCCTACGAGCAGTACTTC.

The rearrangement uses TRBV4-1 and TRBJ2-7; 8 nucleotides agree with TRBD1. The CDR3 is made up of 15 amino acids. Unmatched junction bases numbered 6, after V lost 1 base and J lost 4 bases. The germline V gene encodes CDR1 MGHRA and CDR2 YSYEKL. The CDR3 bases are TGCGCCAGCAGCCAAGTCGTGACAGGGGTTTACGAGCAGTACTTC. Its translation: CASSQVVTGVYEQYF.

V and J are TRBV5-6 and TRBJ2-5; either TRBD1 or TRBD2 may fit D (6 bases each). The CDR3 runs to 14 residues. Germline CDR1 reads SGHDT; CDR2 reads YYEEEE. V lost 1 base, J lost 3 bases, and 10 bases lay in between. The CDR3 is CASSLSRGEETQYF. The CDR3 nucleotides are TGTGCCAGCAGCTTGAGTAGGGGGGAAGAGACCCAGTACTTC.

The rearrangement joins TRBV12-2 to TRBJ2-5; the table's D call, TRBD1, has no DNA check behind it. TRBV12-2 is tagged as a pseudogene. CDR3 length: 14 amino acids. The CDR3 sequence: CASRLRTGRETQYF. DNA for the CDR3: TGTGCAAGTCGCTTACGGACAGGGAGGGAGACCCAGTACTTC.